This T cell receptor (beta chain) was identified during a study of long-term antiretroviral therapy in people with HIV. Study-level findings and limits: HIV repertoires spanned tighter CDR3 length ranges than controls did.

About this clone itself: Its antigen is not identified.

With survey level as its setting, the immunoSEQ assay was v3.0. Data came from immunoSEQ multiplex PCR; TCRdb stores just in-frame clones and leaves some out. The table has 37,000 or so clones, around three quarters seen once. The TCR comes from a man aged 25 to 40 with HIV. The sample was unsorted PBMCs, taken 3.4 years after starting antiretroviral therapy.

The CDR3 region is CASSLGTSGYEQYF. The CDR3 bases are TGCGCCAGCAGCTTGGGGACTAGCGGCTACGAGCAGTACTTC. The J gene is TRBJ2-7, the V gene TRBV5-1; 10 bases fit TRBD2. Germline V gene sequence: CDR1 SGHRS, CDR2 YFSETQ. Trimming removed 0 bases from V and 3 bases from J; junction bases left unmatched: 0. The CDR3 contains 14 residues.